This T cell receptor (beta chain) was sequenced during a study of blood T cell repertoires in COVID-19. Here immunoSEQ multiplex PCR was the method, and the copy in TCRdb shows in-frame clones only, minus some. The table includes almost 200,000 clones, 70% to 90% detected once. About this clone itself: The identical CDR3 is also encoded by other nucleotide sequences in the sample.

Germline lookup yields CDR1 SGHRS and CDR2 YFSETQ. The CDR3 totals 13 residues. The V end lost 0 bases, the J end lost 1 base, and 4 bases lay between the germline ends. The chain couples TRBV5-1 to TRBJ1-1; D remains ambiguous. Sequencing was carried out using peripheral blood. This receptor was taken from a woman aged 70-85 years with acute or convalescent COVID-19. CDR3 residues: CASSLAKNTEAFF. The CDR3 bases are TGCGCCAGCAGCTTGGCCAAGAACACTGAAGCTTTCTTT.